Listed below are T cell receptor beta chains from one sample, sequenced in a study of Graves' ophthalmopathy and Graves' hyperthyroidism. TCRdb processed the multiplex PCR reads anew with MiXCR; each CDR3 protein has one entry. The data contain around 1.1 million distinct CDR3 sequences, roughly two fifths of them seen just once; the ten biggest clones take up roughly 10%. Sequencing was performed on peripheral blood or thyroid tissue (not recorded which). These receptors all come from an adult man with Graves' hyperthyroidism. CDR3s include the opening cysteine and the closing phenylalanine or tryptophan. The D gene is left open where the match is weak. Only part of the rows carry a size: once, few, many, or a class if the clone is expanded.

d_gene	j_gene	abundance	v_gene	CDR3nt	CDR3aa
NA	TRBJ2-7	few	TRBV24-1	TGTGCCACCAGTGACACGGTGAGCGAGCGGTACTTC	CATSDTVSERYF
TRBD1	TRBJ1-5	many	TRBV15	TGTGCCACCAGCAGAGAAGGGACAGGGAACCAGCCCCAGCATTTT	CATSREGTGNQPQHF
TRBD1	TRBJ1-2	few	TRBV6-1	TGTGCCAGCAGTTACCACCCGACAGGGGGCCATGGCTACACCTTC	CASSYHPTGGHGYTF
NA	TRBJ1-1	NA	TRBV24-1	TGTGCCACCAGTGAGGGGCAGAACACTGAAGCTTTCTTT	CATSEGQNTEAFF
NA	TRBJ2-2	NA	TRBV9	TGTGCCAGCAGCGTAGGAGGACAGTCTAACTATGGCTACACCGGGGAGCTGTTTTTT	CASSVGGQSNYGYTGELFF
NA	TRBJ1-5	NA	TRBV24-1	TGTGCCACAAGGGGGGGGGTGAACAATCAGCCCCAGCATTTT	CATRGGVNNQPQHF
TRBD1	TRBJ1-4	many	TRBV14	TGTGCCAGCAGCCTCTCCCGGGACAGGGGATTTCATCATGAAAAACTGTTTTTT	CASSLSRDRGFHHEKLFF
NA	TRBJ1-5	many	TRBV20-1	TGCAGTGCTAGTTCGCATAGCAATCAGCCCCAGCATTTT	CSASSHSNQPQHF
TRBD2	TRBJ2-7	few	TRBV13	TGTGCCAGCAGCTTTCGCGTACTAGCGGGGGGACACTCCTACGAGCAGTACTTC	CASSFRVLAGGHSYEQYF
NA	TRBJ1-5	once	TRBV2	TGTGCTAGCTTACAGGGTATCGGCAATCAGCCCCAGCATTTT	CASLQGIGNQPQHF
TRBD2	TRBJ2-7	NA	TRBV20-1	TGCAGTGCTATAATTGGGACTAGCGGGAGGGCCAACTACGAGCAGTACTTC	CSAIIGTSGRANYEQYF
TRBD2	TRBJ2-7	many	TRBV7-2	TGTGCCAGCAGCCCAGAAATAAGACTAGCGGGAAACGAGCAGTACTTC	CASSPEIRLAGNEQYF
NA	TRBJ1-5	many	TRBV20-1	TGCAGTGCGGGTGGCGTGGGTCAGCCCCAGCATTTT	CSAGGVGQPQHF
TRBD1	TRBJ2-5	NA	TRBV24-1	TGTGCCACCAGTGATACGGGACAGGGGGTAGAGACCCAGTACTTC	CATSDTGQGVETQYF
TRBD2	TRBJ2-5	NA	TRBV7-2	TGTGCCAGCAGCTCAAACGGGGGGTATTTC	CASSSNGGYF
TRBD2	TRBJ2-2	many	TRBV20-1	TGCAGTGCTAATAGCGGGAGGGGAAACACCGGGGAGCTGTTTTTT	CSANSGRGNTGELFF
NA	TRBJ1-5	many	TRBV20-1	TGCAGTGCGGGAGGGGCAGGGGCTGATCACGGGCCCCAGCATTTT	CSAGGAGADHGPQHF
NA	TRBJ1-3	few	TRBV27	TGTGCCAGCAGACCCCAGGGACTTCTAAACACCATATATTTT	CASRPQGLLNTIYF
NA	TRBJ2-6	many	TRBV11-2	TGTGCCAGTCTTAGTGTTCGCTCTGGGGCCAACGTCCTGACTTTC	CASLSVRSGANVLTF
NA	TRBJ1-5	few	TRBV20-1	TGCAGTGCTACGAGGGGTTTGGGGATTTTGGAGCCCCAGCATTTT	CSATRGLGILEPQHF
TRBD1	TRBJ1-2	few	TRBV7-2	TGTGCCAGCAGCTTGGGACAGGGGGCGCAGAACTATGGCTACACCTTC	CASSLGQGAQNYGYTF
NA	TRBJ2-7	many	TRBV7-8	TGTGCCAGCAGCTCGGGTCGCTACGAGCAGTACTTC	CASSSGRYEQYF
TRBD2	TRBJ2-3	NA	TRBV6-1	TGTGCCGGCGGGAGTGCTGATACGCAGTATTTT	CAGGSADTQYF
NA	TRBJ1-3	many	TRBV2	TGTGCCAGCAGTGCGGGGGCTGAGGACACCATATATTTT	CASSAGAEDTIYF
TRBD1	TRBJ2-5	NA	TRBV28	TGTGCCAGCAGTTTAAGGGACAGGGGTCGGGAGACCCAGTACTTC	CASSLRDRGRETQYF
NA	TRBJ1-5	many	TRBV29-1	TGCAGCGTTGAACCCCCAGGGGTGGGTCAGCCCCAGCATTTT	CSVEPPGVGQPQHF
NA	TRBJ2-6	once	TRBV29-1	TGCAGCGTTGAGCAATCTGGACCCCACGTCCTGACTTTC	CSVEQSGPHVLTF
TRBD1	TRBJ2-7	many	TRBV7-8	TGTGCCAGCAGCTCCCACCCGGGACAGGGGTTGGCCCGCTCCTACGAGCAGTACTTC	CASSSHPGQGLARSYEQYF
TRBD1	TRBJ1-3	many	TRBV7-9	TGTGCCAGCACCCTGGGGGACAGATTCTCTGGAAACACCATATATTTT	CASTLGDRFSGNTIYF
NA	TRBJ2-7	few	TRBV29-1	TGCAGCGTTGAAGATGAAGAAGGGATGAGCGAGCAGTACTTC	CSVEDEEGMSEQYF
NA	TRBJ2-7	many	TRBV7-9	TGTGCCAGCAGCTCCGACAGTAATTCTTTCTACGAGCAGTACTTC	CASSSDSNSFYEQYF
TRBD1	TRBJ1-1	NA	TRBV20-1	TGCAGTGCTAGAGGGACAGGCGCGAACACTGAAGCTTTCTTT	CSARGTGANTEAFF
NA	TRBJ2-7	few	TRBV5-4	TGTGCCAGCAACTTAATGGGCGGTGCGTGGGATCAGTACTTC	CASNLMGGAWDQYF
NA	TRBJ1-2	NA	TRBV25-1	TGTGCCGACGAAGCCGGCAGTAACTATGGCTACACCTTC	CADEAGSNYGYTF
NA	TRBJ2-5	many	TRBV7-9	TGTGCCAGCAGCCTAGGGCGGCTAGTAGAGACCCAGTACTTC	CASSLGRLVETQYF
NA	TRBJ1-6	NA	TRBV6-5	TGTGCCAGCCAATGGGTCCGGGACAACAATTCACCCCTCTACTTT	CASQWVRDNNSPLYF
TRBD1	TRBJ1-1	NA	TRBV9	TGTGCCAGCAGCCACGGACAGGGATTCACTGAAGCTTTCTTT	CASSHGQGFTEAFF
NA	TRBJ1-6	few	TRBV20-1	TGCAGTGCAGGCCGGTGGAATTCACCCCTCCACTTT	CSAGRWNSPLHF
TRBD1	TRBJ1-2	NA	TRBV12-3/TRBV12-4	TGTGCCAGCAGTCCCCTAGACAGGGGGTCCTATGGCTACACCTTC	CASSPLDRGSYGYTF
NA	TRBJ1-5	many	TRBV27	TGTGCCAGCAGTTTACAGGGCCATCAGCCCCAGCATTTT	CASSLQGHQPQHF